One and the same sample provided the 9 T cell receptor beta chains below, sequenced in a study of blood T cells in healthy people across ages. Alongside a J-beta primer mix, a sample-barcoded 5' primer served in a second PCR lasting about 7 to 12 cycles. TCRdb passed the 5' RACE reads through MiXCR, listing each CDR3 protein once. In the table there are around 690,000 distinct CDR3 sequences, about 54% of which are singletons. What was sequenced was blood. The origin of the receptors is a man aged 60-69 years in good health.

This clonotype was recorded a few times. The V call is TRBV7-2, the J call TRBJ2-4; 15 nucleotides match TRBD2. Germline values: CDR1 SGHTA, CDR2 FQGNSA. J was trimmed by 13 bases and V by 4 bases; bases with no gene match: 5. The CDR3 sequence is 14 residues long. CDR3 in DNA: TGTGCCAGCAGCTCGGGACTAGCGGGGGGAACCCAGTACTTC. Translated: CASSSGLAGGTQYF.

The V gene is TRBV11-2, the J gene TRBJ2-5; D possibly corresponds to TRBD2 (5 bases). Between the trimmed V and J ends, which lost 2 bases and 1 base, there was a span of 14 bases. Germline V gene sequence: CDR1 SGHAT, CDR2 FQNNGV. The CDR3 consists of 16 residues. Written as DNA, the CDR3 is TGTGCCAGCAGCTTAAGGCGGGTCCCCGGCCAAGAGACCCAGTACTTC. Translating it yields CASSLRRVPGQETQYF.

This clonotype was seen only once. V is TRBV27 and J is TRBJ1-2, with 9 positions matching TRBD1. Trimming at V came to 5 bases and at J to 6 bases, leaving 10 bases not matched to a gene. Germline CDR1 is MNHEY and CDR2 is SMNVEV (reference sequence). The CDR3 loop spans 15 amino acids. CDR3 protein: CASSPIDRGANGYTF. CDR3 DNA: TGTGCCAGCAGTCCGATAGACAGGGGGGCCAATGGCTACACCTTC.

V gene TRBV5-1 combines with J gene TRBJ2-1, with 13 bases fitting TRBD2. CDR3 size: 14 residues. Germline V gives CDR1 SGHRS, CDR2 YFSETQ. After removal of 4 bases from V and 6 bases from J, the junction contained 1 base not matched to a gene. The CDR3 nucleotides read TGCGCCAGCAGCCGGACTAGCGGGAGCAATGAGCAGTTCTTC. Its protein is CASSRTSGSNEQFF.

This rearrangement joins TRBV29-1 to TRBJ1-2; unclear D gene. CDR1 and CDR2 from the germline V gene are SQVTM and ANQGSEA. The V end was cut by 4 bases, the J end by 4 bases, with 13 bases between. There are 13 residues in the CDR3. The CDR3 DNA reads TGCAGCGTTGGTAGCTGGGTCTCCTATGGCTACACCTTC. It codes for CSVGSWVSYGYTF.

This clonotype was observed at least ten times. V is TRBV20-1 and J is TRBJ1-1; 8 bases are a match to TRBD1. From germline, CDR1 is DFQATT and CDR2 SNEGSKA (reference sequence). This CDR3 has 15 amino acids. Trimming took 0 bases from V and 5 from J; bases not matched to a gene: 8. The DNA of the CDR3 is TGCAGTGCTAGAGAATCGGGGACAGGCGAAACTGAAGCTTTCTTT. It translates to CSARESGTGETEAFF.

V usage is TRBV7-9 and J usage is TRBJ1-4; 11 bases map to TRBD1. This CDR3 region has 14 residues. Germline V CDR1 and CDR2: SEHNR, FQNEAQ (reference sequence). J gave up 7 bases and V 4 bases, and 2 bases lay outside the gene matches. As DNA, the CDR3 is TGTGCCAGCAGCTCGGACAGGGGGCGTGAAAAACTGTTTTTT. Protein: CASSSDRGREKLFF.

The chain carries TRBV7-2 and TRBJ1-1, with D hard to call. There are 18 residues in the CDR3. With 5 bases removed from V and 2 bases from J, the gap between germline ends came to 24 bases. Germline CDR1 reads SGHTA; CDR2 reads FQGNSA. In nucleotides, the CDR3 is TGTGCCAGCAGCGAACCCCCGGGATCAGCGGGTATTAACACTGAAGCTTTCTTT. Translated, it gives CASSEPPGSAGINTEAFF.

The genes are TRBV20-1 and TRBJ2-3; 7 bases are shared with TRBD2. Trimming cost V 3 bases and J 1 base; bases outside gene matches: 4. The CDR3 covers 14 residues. Germline lookup yields CDR1 DFQATT and CDR2 SNEGSKA (reference sequence). As DNA, the CDR3 is TGCAGTGCTAGTATGGCGGGGGGCACAGATACGCAGTATTTT. This sequence encodes CSASMAGGTDTQYF.